This T cell receptor beta chain stems from a study of blood T cell repertoires in COVID-19. Germline values: CDR1 MNHEY, CDR2 SVGAGI. Unmatched junction bases numbered 5, after V lost 0 bases and J lost 7 bases. This CDR3 has 15 amino acids. Original analysis: Counts of nucleated cells, estimated from reference gene primer amplification, were obtained. Sequencing used immunoSEQ multiplex PCR; TCRdb keeps in-frame clones, though not all of them. V and J calls plus clone size are reproduced from that table; the DNA served to infer D and trimming. This repertoire shows 490,000 or so clones, 88% found once; its top ten account for approximately 2%. Participants reported their clinical history, and cohort assignment relied on those reports.

The sequenced sample consisted of PBMCs or T cells enriched from blood (not recorded which). The chain combines TRBV6-5 with TRBJ2-1; 8 bases map to TRBD2. The clonotype was recovered from a woman in her thirties or forties who had recovered from COVID-19. Here the CDR3 reads CASSYSTSAENEQFF. CDR3 sequence (DNA): TGTGCCAGCAGTTACTCGACTAGCGCGGAAAATGAGCAGTTCTTC.